This T cell receptor (beta chain) came from a study of cytomegalovirus exposure and HLA in healthy donors. Background on the study: Among the approximately 400 genotyped donors, 70% to 90% were placed in the Caucasian-associated ancestry cluster. Study findings and constraints: Associated with cytomegalovirus, according to the listing, were around 160 TCR beta chains.

Germline V lookup: CDR1 WNHNN, CDR2 SYGVQD (reference sequence). The CDR3 sequence is 10 residues long. Trimming took off 10 bases at V and 8 bases at J, with 11 bases between the two ends. This clone was recorded only once. Its antigen is as yet unknown. Primers included in the PCR were 60 Vbeta and 13 Jbeta primers. The data were produced by immunoSEQ multiplex PCR, yet TCRdb's version contains in-frame clones alone and is incomplete. In the table there are about 130,000 clones, around 81% of which are singletons. This clonotype originated in a man aged 18 to 35 in good health and CMV-seronegative. The sample taken for sequencing was PBMCs. V and J are TRBV10-1 and TRBJ1-2; D gene ambiguous. CDR3 sequence (DNA): TGCGCCATCCCCCGAGGGGGCTACACCTTC. Protein product: CAIPRGGYTF.